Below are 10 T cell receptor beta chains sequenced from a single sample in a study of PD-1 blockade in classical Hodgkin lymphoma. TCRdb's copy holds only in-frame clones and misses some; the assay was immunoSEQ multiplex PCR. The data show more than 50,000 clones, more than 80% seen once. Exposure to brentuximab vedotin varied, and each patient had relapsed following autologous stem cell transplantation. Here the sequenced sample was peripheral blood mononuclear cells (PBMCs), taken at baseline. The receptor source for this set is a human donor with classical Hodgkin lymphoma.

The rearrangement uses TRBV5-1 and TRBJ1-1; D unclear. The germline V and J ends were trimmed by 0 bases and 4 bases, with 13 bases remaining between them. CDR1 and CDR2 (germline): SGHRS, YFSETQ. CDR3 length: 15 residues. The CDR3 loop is CASSLAGSGFTEAFF. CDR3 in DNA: TGCGCCAGCAGCTTGGCCGGGTCGGGGTTCACTGAAGCTTTCTTT. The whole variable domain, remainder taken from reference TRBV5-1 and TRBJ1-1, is KAGVTQTPRYLIKTRGQQVTLSCSPISGHRSVSWYQQTPGQGLQFLFEYFSETQRNKGNFPGRFSGRQFSNSRSEMNVSTLELGDSALYLCASSLAGSGFTEAFFGQGTRLTVV.

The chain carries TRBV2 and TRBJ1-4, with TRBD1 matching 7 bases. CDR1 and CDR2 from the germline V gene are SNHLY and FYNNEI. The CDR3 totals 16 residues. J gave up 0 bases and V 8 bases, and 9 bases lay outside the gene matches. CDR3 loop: CASASRDSPTNEKLFF. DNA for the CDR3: TGTGCCAGCGCATCAAGGGACAGCCCAACTAATGAAAAACTGTTTTTT. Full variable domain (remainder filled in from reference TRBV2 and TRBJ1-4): EPEVTQTPSHQVTQMGQEVILRCVPISNHLYFYWYRQILGQKVEFLVSFYNNEISEKSEIFDDQFSVERPDGSNFTLKIRSTKLEDSAMYFCASASRDSPTNEKLFFGSGTQLSVL.

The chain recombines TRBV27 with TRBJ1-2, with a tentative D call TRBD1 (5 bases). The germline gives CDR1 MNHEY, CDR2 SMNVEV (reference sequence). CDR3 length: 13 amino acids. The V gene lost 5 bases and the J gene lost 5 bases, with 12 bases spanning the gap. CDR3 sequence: CASSRDVLYGYTF. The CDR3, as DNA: TGTGCCAGCAGTCGGGACGTTTTGTATGGCTACACCTTC.

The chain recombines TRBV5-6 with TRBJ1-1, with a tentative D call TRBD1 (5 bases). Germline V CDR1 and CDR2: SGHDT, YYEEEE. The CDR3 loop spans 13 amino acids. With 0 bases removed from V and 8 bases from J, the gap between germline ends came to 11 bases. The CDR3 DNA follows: TGTGCCAGCAGCTTGGTGGGGGTACCAGAAGCTTTCTTT. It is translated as CASSLVGVPEAFF.

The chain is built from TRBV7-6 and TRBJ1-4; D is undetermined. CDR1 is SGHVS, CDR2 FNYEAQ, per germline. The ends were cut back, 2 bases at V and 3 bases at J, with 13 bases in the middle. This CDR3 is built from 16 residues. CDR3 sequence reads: CASSLIGGRPNEKLFF. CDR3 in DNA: TGTGCCAGCAGCTTAATAGGTGGCCGCCCTAATGAAAAACTGTTTTTT.

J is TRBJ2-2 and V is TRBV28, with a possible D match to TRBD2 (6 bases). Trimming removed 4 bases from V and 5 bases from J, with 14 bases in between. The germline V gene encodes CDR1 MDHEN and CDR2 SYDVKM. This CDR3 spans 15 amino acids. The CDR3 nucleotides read TGTGCCAGCAGTTCTTGGCAGGCGGGGACCGGGGAGCTGTTTTTT. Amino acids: CASSSWQAGTGELFF. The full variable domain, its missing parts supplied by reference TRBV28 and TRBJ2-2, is DVKVTQSSRYLVKRTGEKVFLECVQDMDHENMFWYRQDPGLGLRLIYFSYDVKMKEKGDIPEGYSVSREKKERFSLILESASTNQTSMYLCASSSWQAGTGELFFGEGSRLTVL.

The CDR3 nucleotides are TGTGCCAGCAGCAACTGGGGGGGCCCCAGGACAGATACGCAGTATTTT. Amino acid sequence: CASSNWGGPRTDTQYF. The J gene is TRBJ2-3, the V gene TRBV6-4; maybe TRBD2 (7 bases). Germline V gene lookup returns CDR1 MRHNA and CDR2 SNTAGT. Trimming took off 6 bases at V and 3 bases at J, with 19 bases between the two ends. The CDR3 has 16 residues.

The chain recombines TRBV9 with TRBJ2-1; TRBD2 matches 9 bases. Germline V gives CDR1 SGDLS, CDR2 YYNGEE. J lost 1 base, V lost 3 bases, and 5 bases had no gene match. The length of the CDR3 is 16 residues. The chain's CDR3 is CASSGSSGASYNEQFF. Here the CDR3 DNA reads TGTGCCAGCAGCGGGTCTAGCGGGGCGTCCTACAATGAGCAGTTCTTC.

CDR3 nucleotides: TGTGCCAGCTCACCCCGAGGCGGCTTTAATGAAAAACTGTTTTTT. Protein: CASSPRGGFNEKLFF. This sequence joins TRBV18 and TRBJ1-4; D not certain. The CDR3 has 15 residues. Germline V lookup: CDR1 KGHSH, CDR2 LQKENI. V lost 3 bases and J 4 bases, leaving 12 bases between the germline ends.

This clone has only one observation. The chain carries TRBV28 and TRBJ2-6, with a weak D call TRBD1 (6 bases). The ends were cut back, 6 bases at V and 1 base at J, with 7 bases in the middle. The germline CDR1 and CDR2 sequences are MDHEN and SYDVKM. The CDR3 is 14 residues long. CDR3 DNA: TGTGCCAGCAGAACAGGGTCTGGGGCCAACGTCCTGACTTTC. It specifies CASRTGSGANVLTF.